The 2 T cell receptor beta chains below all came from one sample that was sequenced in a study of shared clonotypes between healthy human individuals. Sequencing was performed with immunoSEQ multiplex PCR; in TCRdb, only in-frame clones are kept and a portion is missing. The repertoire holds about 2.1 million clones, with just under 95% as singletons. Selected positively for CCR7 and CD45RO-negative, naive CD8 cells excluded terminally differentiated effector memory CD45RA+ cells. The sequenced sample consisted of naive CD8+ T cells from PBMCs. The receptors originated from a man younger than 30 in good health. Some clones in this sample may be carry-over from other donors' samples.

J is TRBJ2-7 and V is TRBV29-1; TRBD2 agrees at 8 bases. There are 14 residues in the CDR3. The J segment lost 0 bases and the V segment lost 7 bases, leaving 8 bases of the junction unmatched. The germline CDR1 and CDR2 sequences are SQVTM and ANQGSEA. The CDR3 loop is CSASGGRSSYEQYF. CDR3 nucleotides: TGCAGCGCGAGCGGGGGAAGGAGCTCCTACGAGCAGTACTTC.

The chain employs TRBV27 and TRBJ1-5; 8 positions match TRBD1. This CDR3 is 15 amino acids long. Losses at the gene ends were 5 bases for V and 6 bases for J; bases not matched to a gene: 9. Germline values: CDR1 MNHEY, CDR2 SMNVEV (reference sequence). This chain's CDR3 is CASSVSQGASQPQHF. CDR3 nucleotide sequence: TGTGCCAGCAGTGTTAGCCAGGGGGCCAGTCAGCCCCAGCATTTT.